The rows below give T cell receptor beta chains drawn from one sample of a study of identical twins. Via MiXCR, TCRdb re-called the 5' RACE reads, giving one row per CDR3 protein. The repertoire consists of some 230,000 distinct CDR3 sequences, with approximately 5.9% occurring once and the leading ten covering approximately 15%. The same data also went into a second study, on T cells expressing NK-cell markers.

The sequencing sample was made of CD8+ T cells sorted from blood. The source is a young woman in good health. Both conserved end residues are part of each CDR3. The D gene is left open where the match is weak. The size field is filled for only some rows; it gives once, few, many or a size class.

>NA|TRBJ2-1|TRBV9|few
TGTGCCAGCAGCATCTCACGGGAGATCGCGGACAATGAGCAGTTCTTC
CASSISREIADNEQFF
>TRBD2|TRBJ2-7|TRBV12-3/TRBV12-4|many
TGTGCCAGCTCTACTAGCGGTACCACCTACGAGCAGTACTTC
CASSTSGTTYEQYF
>NA|TRBJ2-7|TRBV7-9|NA
TGTGCCAGCAGCCCCACGGGGGGCTTAGTCTACGAGCAGTACTTC
CASSPTGGLVYEQYF
>TRBD1|TRBJ1-2|TRBV11-2|NA
TGTGCCAGCAGCGCCGGGACAGGCTATGGCTACAGCTTC
CASSAGTGYGYSF
>NA|TRBJ2-3|TRBV5-1|NA
TGCGCCAGCAGCTTGGAAGTAACCACAGATACGCAGTATTTT
CASSLEVTTDTQYF
>TRBD1|TRBJ1-6|TRBV2|many
TGTGCCAGCGTCAGGGGGATCTCTGGGGCCCTCCACTTT
CASVRGISGALHF
>TRBD2|TRBJ2-1|TRBV27|NA
TGTGCCAGCCGCCGTGGGGGGGGCTACAATGAGCAGTTCTTC
CASRRGGGYNEQFF
>NA|TRBJ1-5|TRBV7-8|many
TGTGCCAGCAGCCTGGGGCTCGGTCAGCCCCAGCATTTT
CASSLGLGQPQHF
>TRBD2|TRBJ2-2|TRBV12-3/TRBV12-4|few
TGTGCCAGCAGTTTAATAGACGGGAGGGCCGGGGAGCTGTTTTTT
CASSLIDGRAGELFF
>NA|TRBJ2-1|TRBV11-3|few
TGTGCCAGCAGCTTAGTTGTCCGGGAGCAGTTCTTC
CASSLVVREQFF
>NA|TRBJ2-7|TRBV5-1|many
TGCGCCAGCAGTCTTTTAGTCGGATCCTACGAGCAGTACTTC
CASSLLVGSYEQYF
>NA|TRBJ2-5|TRBV9|few
TGTGCCAGCAGCCGATCAAGCGGGTTCGCACGGGAGACCCAGTACTTC
CASSRSSGFARETQYF
>TRBD1|TRBJ2-7|TRBV9|many
TGTGCCAGCAGCGAGACCGGGACAGAACTCGAGCAGTACTTC
CASSETGTELEQYF
>NA|TRBJ1-2|TRBV2|few
TGTGCCAGCTTTGGGGGGAAGATAACTTACACCTTC
CASFGGKITYTF
>NA|TRBJ2-1|TRBV4-1|NA
TGCGCCAGCAGCCAAGATGGCAGCAATGAGCAGTTCTTC
CASSQDGSNEQFF
>NA|TRBJ1-3|TRBV7-9|many
TGTGCCAGCAGCTTAGAAGGGGTTGGAAACACCATATATTTT
CASSLEGVGNTIYF
>NA|TRBJ2-7|TRBV6-5|few
TGTGCCAGCAGTTACAATGGATGGGGGTATTACGAGCAGTACTTC
CASSYNGWGYYEQYF
>NA|TRBJ1-1|TRBV7-6|NA
TGTGCCAGCAGCTCCTTAACGGGGACTGAAGCTTTCTTT
CASSSLTGTEAFF
>NA|TRBJ2-3|TRBV7-8|many
TGTGCCAGCAGCTTAGGGGTACCGGGACACACAGATACGCAGTATTTT
CASSLGVPGHTDTQYF
>TRBD1|TRBJ1-2|TRBV4-3|NA
TGCGCCAGCAGCCAAGATAGCCAGGGGGCATGGGGCTACACCTTC
CASSQDSQGAWGYTF
>TRBD2|TRBJ2-1|TRBV11-2|few
TGTGCCAGCAGCCGGGGCGGGAGGCCCTACAATGAGCAGTTCTTC
CASSRGGRPYNEQFF
>TRBD2|TRBJ2-1|TRBV15|few
TGTGCCACCAGCGGATTAGCGGGAGGGACTTACAATGAGCAGTTCTTC
CATSGLAGGTYNEQFF
>NA|TRBJ1-2|TRBV9|few
TGTGCCAGCAGCGACCGGACAGATTATGGCTACACCTTC
CASSDRTDYGYTF
>TRBD1|TRBJ2-7|TRBV11-2|NA
TGTGCCAGCTTCCGGGACAGTACCTACGAGCAGTACTTC
CASFRDSTYEQYF
>NA|TRBJ1-5|TRBV24-1|many
TGTGCCACCAGTGATTTGAGCAATCAGCCCCAGCATTTT
CATSDLSNQPQHF
>NA|TRBJ2-1|TRBV29-1|NA
TGCAGCGGGCACAACAATGAGCAGTTCTTC
CSGHNNEQFF
>NA|TRBJ2-7|TRBV11-2|NA
TGTGCCAGCAGCTTATGGGCTGAGACGACCGAGCAGTACTTC
CASSLWAETTEQYF
>TRBD2|TRBJ2-1|TRBV27|few
TGTGCCAGCAGTTTCAGCGGGGGTATCTCGTTTAATGAGCAGTTCTTC
CASSFSGGISFNEQFF
>TRBD1|TRBJ2-7|TRBV6-6|few
TGTGCCAGCAGAAACAGGGGGCGCGTCGAGCAGTACTTC
CASRNRGRVEQYF
>TRBD1|TRBJ2-7|TRBV7-6|few
TGTGCCAGCAGCCCGATGGACAGGGGGGCCTACGAGCAGTACTTC
CASSPMDRGAYEQYF
>TRBD2|TRBJ2-3|TRBV4-3|NA
TGCGCCAGCAGCCAAAAGGTAGCGGGAGTGGTGGATACGCAGTATTTT
CASSQKVAGVVDTQYF
>NA|TRBJ2-3|TRBV20-1|NA
TGCAGTGCCCTGGGACCTTCGGAGGATACGCAGTATTTT
CSALGPSEDTQYF
>NA|TRBJ1-1|TRBV29-1|many
TGCAGCTCCCGGGACGCCGTGTATCCTGAAGCTTTCTTT
CSSRDAVYPEAFF
>NA|TRBJ2-1|TRBV28|NA
TGTGCCAGCAGTTTGCGGGGACTGTACAATGAGCAGTTCTTC
CASSLRGLYNEQFF
>NA|TRBJ1-1|TRBV6-1|few
TGTGCCAGCAGTCCCCTCGCCGTTATGGGTGAAGCTTTCTTT
CASSPLAVMGEAFF
>NA|TRBJ1-6|TRBV13|few
TGTGCCAGCAGCTTAGGGACTAATAGTTCACCCCTCCACTTT
CASSLGTNSSPLHF
>NA|TRBJ2-2|TRBV9|few
TGTGCCAGCCGCCAGGAGCCGAACACCGGGGAGCTGTTTTTT
CASRQEPNTGELFF
>TRBD1|TRBJ2-7|TRBV18|many
TGTGCCAGCTCACCTCGGACAGGGGCTTACGAGCAGTACTTC
CASSPRTGAYEQYF
>TRBD2|TRBJ2-3|TRBV3-1|many
TGTGCCAGCAGCCAAGTGTCGCTAGCGGGAAGTCCCACAGATACGCAGTATTTT
CASSQVSLAGSPTDTQYF
>TRBD2|TRBJ2-4|TRBV29-1|few
TGCAGCGTTGAACCAGCGGGGGGGGGAAACATTCAGTACTTC
CSVEPAGGGNIQYF
>NA|TRBJ1-2|TRBV12-3/TRBV12-4|many
TGTGCCAGCAGCGGAATCTCCAATGTGGACAATGGCTACACCTTC
CASSGISNVDNGYTF
>NA|TRBJ2-5|TRBV20-1|many
TGCAGTGCTAGAGTGGCGGGTGGAGAAGAGACCCAGTACTTC
CSARVAGGEETQYF
>NA|TRBJ2-1|TRBV5-5|many
TGTGCCAGCAGCTTCGACATCGGCAATGAGCAGTTCTTC
CASSFDIGNEQFF
>NA|TRBJ1-1|TRBV6-2/TRBV6-3|many
TGTGCCAGCGGGGCAGAATCGGACACTGAAGCTTTCTTT
CASGAESDTEAFF
>TRBD2|TRBJ2-5|TRBV15|NA
TGTGCCACCAGCAGAGATAGCGGGGTGGGAGAGACCCAGTACTTC
CATSRDSGVGETQYF